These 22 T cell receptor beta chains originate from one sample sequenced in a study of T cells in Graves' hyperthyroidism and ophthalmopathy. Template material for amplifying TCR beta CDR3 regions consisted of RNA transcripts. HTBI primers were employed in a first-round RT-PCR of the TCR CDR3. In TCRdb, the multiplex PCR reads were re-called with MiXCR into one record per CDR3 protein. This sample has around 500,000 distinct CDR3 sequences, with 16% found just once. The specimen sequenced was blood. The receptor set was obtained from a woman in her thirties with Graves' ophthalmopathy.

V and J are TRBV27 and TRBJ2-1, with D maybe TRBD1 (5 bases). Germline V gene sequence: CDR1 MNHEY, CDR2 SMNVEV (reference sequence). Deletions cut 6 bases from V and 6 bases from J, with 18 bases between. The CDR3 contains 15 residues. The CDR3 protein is CASSLVRSQGNEQFF. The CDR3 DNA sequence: TGTGCCAGCAGCTTGGTGAGATCCCAGGGCAATGAGCAGTTCTTC.

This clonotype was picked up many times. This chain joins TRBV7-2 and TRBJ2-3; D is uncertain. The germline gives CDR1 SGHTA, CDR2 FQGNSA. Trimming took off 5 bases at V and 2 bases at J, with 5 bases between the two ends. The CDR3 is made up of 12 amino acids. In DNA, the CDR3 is TGTGCCAGCAGCACTAACACAGATACGCAGTATTTT. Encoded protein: CASSTNTDTQYF.

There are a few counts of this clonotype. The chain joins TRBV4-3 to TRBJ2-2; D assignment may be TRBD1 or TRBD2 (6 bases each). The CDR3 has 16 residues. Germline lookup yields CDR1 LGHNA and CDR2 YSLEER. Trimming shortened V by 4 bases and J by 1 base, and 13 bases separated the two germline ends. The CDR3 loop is CASSLAGHMNTGELFF. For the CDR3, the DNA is TGCGCCAGCAGCCTCGCGGGACACATGAACACCGGGGAGCTGTTTTTT.

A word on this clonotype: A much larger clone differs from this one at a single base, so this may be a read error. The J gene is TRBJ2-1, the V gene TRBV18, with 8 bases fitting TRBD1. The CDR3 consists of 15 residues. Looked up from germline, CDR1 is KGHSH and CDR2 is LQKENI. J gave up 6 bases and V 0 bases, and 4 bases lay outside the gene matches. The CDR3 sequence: CASSPPVTGANEQFF. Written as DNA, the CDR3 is TGTGCCAGCTCACCACCAGTGACAGGGGCCAATGAGCAGTTCTTC.

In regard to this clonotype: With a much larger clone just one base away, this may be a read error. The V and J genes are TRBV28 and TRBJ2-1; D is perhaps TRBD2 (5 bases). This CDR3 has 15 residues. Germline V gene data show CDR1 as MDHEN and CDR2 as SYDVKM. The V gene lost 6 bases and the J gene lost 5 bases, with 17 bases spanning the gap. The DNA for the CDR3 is TGTGCCAGCAGACGCGGGCAAACCAAGGACAATGAGCAGTTCTTC. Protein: CASRRGQTKDNEQFF.

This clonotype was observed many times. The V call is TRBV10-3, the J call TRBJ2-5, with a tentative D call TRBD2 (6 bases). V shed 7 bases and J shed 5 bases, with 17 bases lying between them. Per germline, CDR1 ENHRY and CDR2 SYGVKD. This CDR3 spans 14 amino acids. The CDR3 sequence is CAIKASVDRETQYF. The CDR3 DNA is TGTGCCATCAAGGCTAGCGTGGACCGGGAGACCCAGTACTTC.

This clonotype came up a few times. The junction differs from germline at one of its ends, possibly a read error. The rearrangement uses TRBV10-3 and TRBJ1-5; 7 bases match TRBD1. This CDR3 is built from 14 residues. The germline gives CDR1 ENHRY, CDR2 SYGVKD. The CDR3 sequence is CAISDRGSSQPQHF. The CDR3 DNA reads TGTGCCATCAGTGACAGGGGGAGCAGTCAGCCCCAGCATTTT.

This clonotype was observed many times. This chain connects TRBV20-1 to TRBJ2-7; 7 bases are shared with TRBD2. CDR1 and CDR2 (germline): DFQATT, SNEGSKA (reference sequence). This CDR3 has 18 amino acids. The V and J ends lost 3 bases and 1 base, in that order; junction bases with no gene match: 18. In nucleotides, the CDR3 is TGCAGTGCTAGTGGGCTAGCGGAAGCCGCGATCGGGTCCTACGAGCAGTACTTC. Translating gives CSASGLAEAAIGSYEQYF.

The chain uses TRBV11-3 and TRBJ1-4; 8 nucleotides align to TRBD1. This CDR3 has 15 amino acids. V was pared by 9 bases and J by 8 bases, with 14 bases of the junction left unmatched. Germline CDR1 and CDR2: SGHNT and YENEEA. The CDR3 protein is CARRRLTGAEEKLFF. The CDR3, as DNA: TGTGCCAGGCGGAGACTGACAGGGGCTGAGGAAAAACTGTTTTTT.

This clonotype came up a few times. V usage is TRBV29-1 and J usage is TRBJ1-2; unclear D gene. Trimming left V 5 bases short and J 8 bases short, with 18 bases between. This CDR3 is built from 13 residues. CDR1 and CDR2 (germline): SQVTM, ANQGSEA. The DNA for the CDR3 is TGCAGCGTTTTTATTGATCTCGGCGGCGGCTACACCTTC. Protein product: CSVFIDLGGGYTF.

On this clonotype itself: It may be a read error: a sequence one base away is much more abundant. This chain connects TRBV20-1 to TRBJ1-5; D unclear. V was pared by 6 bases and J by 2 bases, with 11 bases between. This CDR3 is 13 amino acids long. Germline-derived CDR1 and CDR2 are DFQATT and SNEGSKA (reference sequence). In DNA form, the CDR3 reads TGCAGTGCCAAAGGGAGTCGCAATCAGCCCCAGCATTTT. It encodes CSAKGSRNQPQHF.

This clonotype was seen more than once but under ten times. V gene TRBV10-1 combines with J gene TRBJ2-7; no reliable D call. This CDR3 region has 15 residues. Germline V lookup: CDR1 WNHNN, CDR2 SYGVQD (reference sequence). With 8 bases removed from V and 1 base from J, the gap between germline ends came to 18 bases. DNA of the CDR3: TGCGCCAGCTCCCGTGTTCATGGGCTGTCCTACGAGCAGTACTTC. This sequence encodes CASSRVHGLSYEQYF.

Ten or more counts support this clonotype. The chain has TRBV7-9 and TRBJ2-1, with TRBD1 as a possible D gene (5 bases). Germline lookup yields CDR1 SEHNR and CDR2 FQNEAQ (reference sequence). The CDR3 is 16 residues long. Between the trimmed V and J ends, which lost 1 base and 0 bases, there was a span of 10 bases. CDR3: CASSLVQVSSYNEQFF. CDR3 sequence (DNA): TGTGCCAGCAGCTTAGTACAGGTTAGCTCCTACAATGAGCAGTTCTTC.

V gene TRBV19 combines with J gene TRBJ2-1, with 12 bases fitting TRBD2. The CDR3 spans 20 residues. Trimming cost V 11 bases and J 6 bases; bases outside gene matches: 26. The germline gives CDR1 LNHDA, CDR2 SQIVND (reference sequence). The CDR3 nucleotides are TGTGCCGGAAACGAGGCTAGCGGGAGGGCCTTCACCCCCCGGACCAATGAGCAGTTCTTC. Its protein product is CAGNEASGRAFTPRTNEQFF. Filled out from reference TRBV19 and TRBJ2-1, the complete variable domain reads DGGITQSPKYLFRKEGQNVTLSCEQNLNHDAMYWYRQDPGQGLRLIYYSQIVNDFQKGDIAEGYSVSREKKESFPLTVTSAQKNPTAFYLCAGNEASGRAFTPRTNEQFFGPGTRLTVL.

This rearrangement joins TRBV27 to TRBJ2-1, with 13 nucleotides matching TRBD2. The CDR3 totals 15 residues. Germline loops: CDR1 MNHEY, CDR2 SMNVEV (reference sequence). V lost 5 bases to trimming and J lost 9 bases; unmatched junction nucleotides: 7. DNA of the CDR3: TGTGCCAGCAGTCCCGGGACTAGCGGGACCCGTGAGCAGTTCTTC. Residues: CASSPGTSGTREQFF.

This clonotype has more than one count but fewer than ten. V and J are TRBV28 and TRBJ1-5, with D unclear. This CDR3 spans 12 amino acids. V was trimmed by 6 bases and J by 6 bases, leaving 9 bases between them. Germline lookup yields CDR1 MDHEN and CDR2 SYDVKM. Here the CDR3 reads CASRSRVQPQHF. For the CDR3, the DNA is TGTGCCAGCAGATCAAGGGTTCAGCCCCAGCATTTT.

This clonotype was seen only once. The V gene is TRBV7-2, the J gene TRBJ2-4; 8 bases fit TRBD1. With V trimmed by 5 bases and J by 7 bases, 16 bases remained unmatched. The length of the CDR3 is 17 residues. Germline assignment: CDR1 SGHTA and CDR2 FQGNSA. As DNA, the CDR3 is TGTGCCAGCAGCCCGCCTTGGGGGCCAGGGGGCGGGAACATTCAGTACTTC. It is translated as CASSPPWGPGGGNIQYF.

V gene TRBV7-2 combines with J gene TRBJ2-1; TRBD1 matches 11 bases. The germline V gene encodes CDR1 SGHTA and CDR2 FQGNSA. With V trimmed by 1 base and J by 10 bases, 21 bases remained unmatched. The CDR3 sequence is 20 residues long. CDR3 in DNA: TGTGCCAGCAGCTTAGTTTTGGGGAGGGGGTTCGGACAGGGGGCGACCGAGCAGTTCTTC. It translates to CASSLVLGRGFGQGATEQFF.

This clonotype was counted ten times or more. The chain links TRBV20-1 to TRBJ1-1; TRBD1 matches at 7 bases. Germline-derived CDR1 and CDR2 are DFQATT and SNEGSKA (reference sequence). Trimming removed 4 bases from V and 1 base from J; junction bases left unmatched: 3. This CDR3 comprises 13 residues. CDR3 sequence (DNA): TGCAGTGCTATCCGGGACAGGAACACTGAAGCTTTCTTT. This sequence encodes CSAIRDRNTEAFF.

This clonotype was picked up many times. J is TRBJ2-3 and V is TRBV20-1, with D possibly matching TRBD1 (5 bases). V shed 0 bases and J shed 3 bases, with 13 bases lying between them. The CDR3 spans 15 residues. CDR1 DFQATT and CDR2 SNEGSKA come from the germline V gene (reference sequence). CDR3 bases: TGCAGTGCTAGAGAAGTAGTGGGGCGAACAGATACGCAGTATTTT. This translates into CSAREVVGRTDTQYF.

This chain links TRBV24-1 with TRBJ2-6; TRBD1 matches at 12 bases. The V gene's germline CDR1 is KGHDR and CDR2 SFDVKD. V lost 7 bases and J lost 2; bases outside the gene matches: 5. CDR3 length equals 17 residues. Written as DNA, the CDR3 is TGTGCCACCAGCCTTGGGACAGGGGGCACTGGGGCCAACGTCCTGACTTTC. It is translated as CATSLGTGGTGANVLTF.

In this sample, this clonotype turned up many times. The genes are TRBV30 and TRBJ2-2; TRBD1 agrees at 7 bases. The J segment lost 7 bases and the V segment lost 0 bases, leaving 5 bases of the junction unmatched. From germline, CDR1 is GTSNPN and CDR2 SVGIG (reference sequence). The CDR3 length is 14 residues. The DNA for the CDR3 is TGTGCCTGGAGTGTTAGGGGGCTGGACGGGGAGCTGTTTTTT. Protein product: CAWSVRGLDGELFF.